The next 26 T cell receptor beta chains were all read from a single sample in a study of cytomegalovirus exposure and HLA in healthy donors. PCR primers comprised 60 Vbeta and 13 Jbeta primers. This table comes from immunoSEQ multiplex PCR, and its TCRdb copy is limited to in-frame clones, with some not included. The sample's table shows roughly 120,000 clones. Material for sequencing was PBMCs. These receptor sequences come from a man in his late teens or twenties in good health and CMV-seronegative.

CDR3 nucleotide sequence: TGTGCCAGCAGCTTGGGAGGGGGCGCAGATACGCAGTATTTT. Protein: CASSLGGGADTQYF. This chain links TRBV5-6 with TRBJ2-3, with 7 positions matching TRBD1. This CDR3 is built from 14 residues. Unmatched junction bases numbered 2, after V lost 0 bases and J lost 4 bases. Germline V gene sequence: CDR1 SGHDT, CDR2 YYEEEE.

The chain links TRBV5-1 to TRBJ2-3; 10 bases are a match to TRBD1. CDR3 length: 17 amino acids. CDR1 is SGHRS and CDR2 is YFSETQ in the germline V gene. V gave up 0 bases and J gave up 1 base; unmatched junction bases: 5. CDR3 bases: TGCGCCAGCAGCTTGGGGACAGGGGGTTGGGGCACAGATACGCAGTATTTT. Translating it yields CASSLGTGGWGTDTQYF.

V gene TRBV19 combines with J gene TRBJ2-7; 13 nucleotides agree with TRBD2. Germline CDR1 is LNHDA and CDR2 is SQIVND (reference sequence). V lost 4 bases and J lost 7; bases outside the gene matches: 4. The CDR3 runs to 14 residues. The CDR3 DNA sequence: TGTGCCAGTAGTAGTTGGGGACTAGCGGGGGAGCAGTACTTC. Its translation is CASSSWGLAGEQYF.

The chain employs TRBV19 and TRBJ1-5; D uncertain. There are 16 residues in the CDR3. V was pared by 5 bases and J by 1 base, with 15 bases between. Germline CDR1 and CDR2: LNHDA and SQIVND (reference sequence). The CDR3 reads CASSSTFGKSNQPQHF. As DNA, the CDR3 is TGTGCCAGTAGTTCAACCTTCGGGAAGAGCAATCAGCCCCAGCATTTT. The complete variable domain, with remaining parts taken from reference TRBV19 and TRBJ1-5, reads DGGITQSPKYLFRKEGQNVTLSCEQNLNHDAMYWYRQDPGQGLRLIYYSQIVNDFQKGDIAEGYSVSREKKESFPLTVTSAQKNPTAFYLCASSSTFGKSNQPQHFGDGTRLSIL.

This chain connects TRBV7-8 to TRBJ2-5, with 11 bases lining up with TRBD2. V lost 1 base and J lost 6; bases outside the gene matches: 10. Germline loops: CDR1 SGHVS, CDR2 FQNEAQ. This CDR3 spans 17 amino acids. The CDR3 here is CASSLGGSGGDSKTQYF. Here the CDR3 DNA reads TGTGCCAGCAGCTTAGGAGGTAGCGGGGGGGACTCAAAGACCCAGTACTTC.

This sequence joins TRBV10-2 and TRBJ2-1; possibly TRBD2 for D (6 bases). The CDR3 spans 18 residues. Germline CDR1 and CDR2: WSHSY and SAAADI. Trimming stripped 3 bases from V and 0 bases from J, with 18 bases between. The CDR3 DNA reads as TGCGCCAGCAGTGAAATAGTAGCGGAAGACCGCTCCTACAATGAGCAGTTCTTC. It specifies CASSEIVAEDRSYNEQFF.

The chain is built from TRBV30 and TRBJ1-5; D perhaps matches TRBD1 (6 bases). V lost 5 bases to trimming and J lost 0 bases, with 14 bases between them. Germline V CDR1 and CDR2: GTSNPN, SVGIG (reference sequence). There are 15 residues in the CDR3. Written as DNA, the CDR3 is TGTGCCTGGGGCAGGGGAGATCTTAGCAATCAGCCCCAGCATTTT. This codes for CAWGRGDLSNQPQHF.

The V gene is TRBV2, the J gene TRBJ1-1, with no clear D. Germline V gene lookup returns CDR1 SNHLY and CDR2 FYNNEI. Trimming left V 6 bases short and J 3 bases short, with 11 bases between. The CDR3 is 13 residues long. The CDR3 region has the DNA TGTGCCAGCAGACCCATACGGGACACTGAAGCTTTCTTT. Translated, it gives CASRPIRDTEAFF.

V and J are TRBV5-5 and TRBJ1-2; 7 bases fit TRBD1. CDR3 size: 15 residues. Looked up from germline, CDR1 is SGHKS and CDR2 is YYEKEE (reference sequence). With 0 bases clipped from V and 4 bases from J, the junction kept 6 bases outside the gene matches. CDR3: CASSLAEGAGYGYTF. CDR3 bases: TGTGCCAGCAGCTTGGCCGAGGGGGCGGGCTATGGCTACACCTTC.

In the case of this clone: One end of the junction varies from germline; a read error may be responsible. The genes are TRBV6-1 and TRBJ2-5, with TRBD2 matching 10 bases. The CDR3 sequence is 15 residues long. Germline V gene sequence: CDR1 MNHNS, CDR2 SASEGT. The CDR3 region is CASTEWLAGAREQYF. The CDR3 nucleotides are TGTGCCAGCACTGAATGGCTAGCGGGGGCCCGGGAGCAGTACTTC.

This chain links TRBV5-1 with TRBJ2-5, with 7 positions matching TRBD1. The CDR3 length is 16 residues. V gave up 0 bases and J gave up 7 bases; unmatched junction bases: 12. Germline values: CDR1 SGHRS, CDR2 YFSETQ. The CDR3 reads CASSLARGTESATQYF. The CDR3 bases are TGCGCCAGCAGCTTGGCCAGGGGGACAGAGTCGGCGACCCAGTACTTC.

CDR3 sequence reads: CASSLKGQVDPYEQYF. Written as DNA, the CDR3 is TGTGCCAGCAGCTTAAAGGGACAGGTAGATCCCTACGAGCAGTACTTC. The chain recombines TRBV13 with TRBJ2-7, with TRBD1 matching 8 bases. Germline V CDR1 and CDR2: PRHDT, FYEKMQ (reference sequence). The CDR3 extends over 16 amino acids. J gave up 2 bases and V 2 bases, and 8 bases lay outside the gene matches.

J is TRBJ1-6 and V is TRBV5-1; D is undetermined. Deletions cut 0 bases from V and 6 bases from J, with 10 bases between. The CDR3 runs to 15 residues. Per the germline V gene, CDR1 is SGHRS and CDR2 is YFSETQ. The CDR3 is CASSLDPQINSPLHF. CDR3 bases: TGCGCCAGCAGCTTGGACCCCCAGATTAATTCACCCCTCCACTTT.

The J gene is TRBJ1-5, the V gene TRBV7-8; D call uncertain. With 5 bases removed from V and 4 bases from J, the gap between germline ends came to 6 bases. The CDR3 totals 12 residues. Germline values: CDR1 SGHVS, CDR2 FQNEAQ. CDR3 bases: TGTGCCAGCAGCCCCTTGAATCAGCCCCAGCATTTT. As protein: CASSPLNQPQHF.

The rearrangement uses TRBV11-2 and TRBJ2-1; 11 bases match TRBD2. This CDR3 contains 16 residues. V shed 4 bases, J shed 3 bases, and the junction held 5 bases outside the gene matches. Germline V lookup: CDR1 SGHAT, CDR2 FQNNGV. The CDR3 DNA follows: TGTGCCAGCAGCTCATCGACTAGCGGGAACTACAATGAGCAGTTCTTC. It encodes CASSSSTSGNYNEQFF.

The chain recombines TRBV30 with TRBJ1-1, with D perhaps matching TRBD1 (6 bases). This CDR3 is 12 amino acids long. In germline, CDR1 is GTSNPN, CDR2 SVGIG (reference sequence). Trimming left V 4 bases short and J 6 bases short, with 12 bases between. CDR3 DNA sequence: TGTGCCTGGATTAGGGGGTTCGCTGAAGCTTTCTTT. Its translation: CAWIRGFAEAFF. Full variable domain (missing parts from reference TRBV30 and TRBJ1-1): SQTIHQWPATLVQPVGSPLSLECTVEGTSNPNLYWYRQAAGRGLQLLFYSVGIGQISSEVPQNLSASRPQDRQFILSSKKLLLSDSGFYLCAWIRGFAEAFFGQGTRLTVV.

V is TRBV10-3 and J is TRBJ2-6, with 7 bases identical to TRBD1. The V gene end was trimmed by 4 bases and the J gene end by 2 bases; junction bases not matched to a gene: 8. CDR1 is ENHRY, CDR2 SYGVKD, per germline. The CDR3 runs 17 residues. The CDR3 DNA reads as TGTGCCATCAGTGCCGGGATAGGGGGCACTGGGGCCAACGTCCTGACTTTC. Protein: CAISAGIGGTGANVLTF.

In DNA form, the CDR3 reads TGTGCCAGCAGTCGGACAGGGTGGGCAGATACGCAGTATTTT. Encoded protein: CASSRTGWADTQYF. J is TRBJ2-3 and V is TRBV6-1, with 8 bases that match TRBD1. From germline, CDR1 is MNHNS and CDR2 SASEGT. V gave up 5 bases and J gave up 4 bases; unmatched junction bases: 5. This CDR3 is 14 amino acids long.

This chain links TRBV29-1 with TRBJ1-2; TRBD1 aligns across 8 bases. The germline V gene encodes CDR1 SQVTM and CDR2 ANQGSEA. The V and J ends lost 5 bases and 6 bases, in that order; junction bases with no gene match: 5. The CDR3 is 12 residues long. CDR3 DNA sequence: TGCAGCGTTAGGACAGGGTCCGATGGCTACACCTTC. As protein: CSVRTGSDGYTF.

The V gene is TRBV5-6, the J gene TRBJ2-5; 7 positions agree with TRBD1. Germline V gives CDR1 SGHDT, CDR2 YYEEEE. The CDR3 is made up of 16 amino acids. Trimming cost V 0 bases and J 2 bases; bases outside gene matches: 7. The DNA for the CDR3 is TGTGCCAGCAGCTTGGCGGCAGGGGGACGACAAGAGACCCAGTACTTC. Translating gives CASSLAAGGRQETQYF.

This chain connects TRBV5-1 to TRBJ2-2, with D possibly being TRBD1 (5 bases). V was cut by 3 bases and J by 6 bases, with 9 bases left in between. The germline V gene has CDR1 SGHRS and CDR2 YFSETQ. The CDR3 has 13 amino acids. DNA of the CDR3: TGCGCCAGCAGCTCTACAGGAGCCGGGGAGCTGTTTTTT. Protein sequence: CASSSTGAGELFF.

CDR3 protein: CASRDRAVQETQYF. DNA of the CDR3: TGTGCCAGCAGAGACAGGGCAGTACAAGAGACCCAGTACTTC. The rearrangement links TRBV2 to TRBJ2-5; TRBD1 agrees at 7 bases. Germline CDR1 is SNHLY and CDR2 is FYNNEI. V lost 6 bases to trimming and J lost 2 bases; unmatched junction nucleotides: 6. CDR3 length: 14 residues.

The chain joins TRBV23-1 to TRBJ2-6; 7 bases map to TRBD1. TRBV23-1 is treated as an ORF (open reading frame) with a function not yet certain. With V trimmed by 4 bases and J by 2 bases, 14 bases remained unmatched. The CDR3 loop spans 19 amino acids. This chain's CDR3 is CASSPTGARPTPGANVLTF. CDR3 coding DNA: TGCGCCAGCAGTCCAACAGGGGCCCGCCCCACCCCTGGGGCCAACGTCCTGACTTTC.

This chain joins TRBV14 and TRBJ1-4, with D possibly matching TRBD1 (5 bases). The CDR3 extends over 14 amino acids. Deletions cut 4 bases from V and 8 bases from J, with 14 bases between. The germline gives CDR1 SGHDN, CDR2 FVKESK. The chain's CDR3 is CASSRPGLGEKLFF. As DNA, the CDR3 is TGTGCCAGCAGCCGCCCAGGGCTCGGAGAAAAACTGTTTTTT.

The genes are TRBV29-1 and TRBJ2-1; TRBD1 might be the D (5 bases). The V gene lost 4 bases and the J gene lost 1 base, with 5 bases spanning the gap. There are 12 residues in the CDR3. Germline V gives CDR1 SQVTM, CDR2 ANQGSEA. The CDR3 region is CSVAGSYNEQFF. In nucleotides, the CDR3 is TGCAGCGTTGCAGGGTCCTACAATGAGCAGTTCTTC.

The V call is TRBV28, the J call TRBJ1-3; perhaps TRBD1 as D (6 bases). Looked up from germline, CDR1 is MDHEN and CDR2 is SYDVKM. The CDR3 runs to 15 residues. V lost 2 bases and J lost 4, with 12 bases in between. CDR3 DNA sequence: TGTGCCAGCAGTTTAGCAGGGGTAGGAGGAAACACCATATATTTT. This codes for CASSLAGVGGNTIYF.